Listed below are T cell receptor beta chains from one sample, sequenced in a study of shared clonotypes between healthy human individuals. Clones were sequenced by immunoSEQ multiplex PCR, and TCRdb holds only the in-frame ones, with some missing. Of about 1,900,000 clones listed, about 95% were seen once; the top ten hold 1% to 1.5%. Sequencing was done on a sample of naive CD8+ T cells sorted from blood. These receptors all come from a man younger than 35 in good health. The CDR3 runs from the conserved cysteine through the conserved F or W. D genes are given only for firm matches. Part of the rows lack a size; the others show once, few, many or a class for expanded clones.

v_call,d_call,clone_size,j_call,cdr3_aa,cdr3_nt
TRBV25-1,.,.,TRBJ1-5,CASFRRDQISNQPQHF,TGTGCCAGTTTCCGCCGGGACCAAATTAGCAATCAGCCCCAGCATTTT
TRBV30,.,.,TRBJ2-1,CAWSEISPVSDNEQFF,TGTGCCTGGAGTGAAATATCCCCGGTCAGCGACAATGAGCAGTTCTTC
TRBV27,.,.,TRBJ1-6,CASSAGGSPLHF,TGTGCCAGCAGTGCCGGGGGTTCACCCCTCCACTTT
TRBV7-3,.,.,TRBJ2-3,CASSLRSRSTDTQYF,TGTGCCAGCAGCTTACGATCCCGGAGCACAGATACGCAGTATTTT
TRBV4-3,.,once,TRBJ1-1,CASSQDGQMNTEAFF,TGCGCCAGCAGCCAAGATGGTCAGATGAACACTGAAGCTTTCTTT
TRBV7-2,.,.,TRBJ1-5,CASSLAGGYNQPQHF,TGTGCCAGCAGCTTAGCGGGGGGGTACAATCAGCCCCAGCATTTT
TRBV7-9,TRBD1,.,TRBJ2-7,CASSKGQGMTYEQYF,TGTGCCAGCAGCAAGGGACAGGGGATGACCTACGAGCAGTACTTC
TRBV2,.,few,TRBJ1-6,CATSRPDYGSPLHF,TGTGCCACCTCGCGGCCGGACTACGGTTCACCCCTCCACTTT
TRBV2,.,.,TRBJ1-2,CASSGILISPPLEGYTF,TGTGCCAGCAGTGGGATCTTGATTAGTCCCCCCCTCGAGGGCTACACCTTC
TRBV30,.,.,TRBJ1-3,CAWTPRGNTIYF,TGTGCCTGGACTCCAAGAGGAAACACCATATATTTT
TRBV7-2,TRBD2,.,TRBJ2-3,CASSLAPRAGGHSPPDTQYF,TGTGCCAGCAGCTTAGCCCCCCGAGCGGGGGGACATAGCCCCCCAGATACGCAGTATTTT
TRBV28,.,.,TRBJ2-1,CASSPRAGHEQFF,TGTGCCAGCAGCCCAAGGGCTGGCCATGAGCAGTTCTTC
TRBV6-4,TRBD2,.,TRBJ2-1,CASSELAGGSGEQFF,TGTGCCAGCAGTGAACTAGCGGGAGGGTCAGGGGAGCAGTTCTTC
TRBV19,.,.,TRBJ2-7,CASSIGGAPSYEQYF,TGTGCCAGTAGTATAGGAGGGGCTCCCTCCTACGAGCAGTACTTC
TRBV4-3,TRBD1,.,TRBJ1-5,CASSLDRDNSQPQHF,TGCGCCAGCAGCCTCGACAGGGACAATAGTCAGCCCCAGCATTTT
TRBV7-9,TRBD1,.,TRBJ1-2,CASSPHPGQMNYGYTF,TGTGCCAGCAGCCCTCACCCGGGACAGATGAACTATGGCTACACCTTC
TRBV25-1,.,.,TRBJ2-2,CASSDRHSGELFF,TGTGCCAGCAGTGATCGCCATTCCGGGGAGCTGTTTTTT
TRBV4-3,TRBD1,.,TRBJ2-7,CASSQGSTGAVSYEQYF,TGCGCCAGCAGCCAAGGGTCGACAGGGGCGGTCTCCTACGAGCAGTACTTC
TRBV19,TRBD2,once,TRBJ2-5,CASSFGTSGQETQYF,TGTGCCAGTAGTTTCGGGACTAGCGGACAAGAGACCCAGTACTTC